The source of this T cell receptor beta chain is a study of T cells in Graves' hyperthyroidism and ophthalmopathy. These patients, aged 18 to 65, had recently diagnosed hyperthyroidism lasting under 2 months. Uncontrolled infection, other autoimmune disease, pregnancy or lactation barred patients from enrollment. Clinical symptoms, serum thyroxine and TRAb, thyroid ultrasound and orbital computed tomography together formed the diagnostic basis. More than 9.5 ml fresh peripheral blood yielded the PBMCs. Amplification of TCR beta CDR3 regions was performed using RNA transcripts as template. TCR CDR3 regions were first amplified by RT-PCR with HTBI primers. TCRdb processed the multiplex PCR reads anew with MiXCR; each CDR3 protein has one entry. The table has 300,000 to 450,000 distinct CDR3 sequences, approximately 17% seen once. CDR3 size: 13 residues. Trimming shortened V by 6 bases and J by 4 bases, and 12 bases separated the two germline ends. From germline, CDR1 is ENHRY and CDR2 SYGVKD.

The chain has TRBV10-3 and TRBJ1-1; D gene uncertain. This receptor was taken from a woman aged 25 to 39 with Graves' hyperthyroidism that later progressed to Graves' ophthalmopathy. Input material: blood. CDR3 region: CAIRNYTSTEAFF. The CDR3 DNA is TGTGCCATCAGAAACTACACTAGCACTGAAGCTTTCTTT.